A single sample gave rise to the 26 T cell receptor beta chains below, sequenced in a study of beta chain features in type 1 diabetes. The authors reverse transcribed all of the isolated RNA, so sequencing captured expressed TCRB transcripts. The data were produced by immunoSEQ multiplex PCR, yet TCRdb's version contains in-frame clones alone and is incomplete. In the table there are hundreds of thousands of clones, around a sixth of which are singletons. The sample was naive CD4+ T cells from blood. The receptors were gathered from a woman aged 18 to 35 in good health.

The V and J genes are TRBV4-1 and TRBJ2-3; perhaps TRBD1 as D (6 bases). Per the germline V gene, CDR1 is MGHRA and CDR2 is YSYEKL. Trimming took 1 base from V and 11 from J, leaving 13 bases between them. The CDR3 consists of 13 residues. DNA of the CDR3: TGCGCCAGCAGCCAAGGGCGACAGGTGGGGCAGTATTTT. Translating gives CASSQGRQVGQYF.

This chain links TRBV7-9 with TRBJ2-1, with 8 nucleotides matching TRBD1. The V gene end was trimmed by 0 bases and the J gene end by 5 bases; junction bases not matched to a gene: 15. Germline lookup yields CDR1 SEHNR and CDR2 FQNEAQ (reference sequence). CDR3 length: 19 residues. CDR3 sequence (DNA): TGTGCCAGCAGCTTAGCGGTGCCCGGACAGGGCCACTTGAACAATGAGCAGTTCTTC. This gives the protein CASSLAVPGQGHLNNEQFF.

This clone was seen a handful of times. The chain recombines TRBV10-3 with TRBJ1-3; 8 nucleotides align to TRBD1. Trimming removed 6 bases from V and 11 bases from J; junction bases left unmatched: 9. From germline, CDR1 is ENHRY and CDR2 SYGVKD. The CDR3 consists of 13 residues. CDR3 amino acids: CAIRPDREISIYF. CDR3 coding DNA: TGTGCCATCAGGCCGGACAGGGAGATCTCCATATATTTT.

A word on this clone: The sample contains more than one DNA sequence encoding this CDR3. V is TRBV28 and J is TRBJ2-5, with D perhaps TRBD1 (6 bases). V gave up 5 bases and J gave up 1 base, with 11 bases separating them. CDR1 is MDHEN and CDR2 is SYDVKM in the germline V gene. The CDR3 contains 14 residues. In DNA, the CDR3 is TGTGCCAGCAGTCCTGGACAGTCCCAAGAGACCCAGTACTTC. This translates into CASSPGQSQETQYF.

This clone was counted between two and nine times. V gene TRBV28 combines with J gene TRBJ2-6; D ambiguous. The germline CDR1 and CDR2 sequences are MDHEN and SYDVKM. The CDR3 consists of 12 residues. Trimming pared 4 bases from V and 4 bases from J, leaving 2 bases between. CDR3 sequence: CASSWGANVLTF. DNA for the CDR3: TGTGCCAGCAGTTGGGGGGCCAACGTCCTGACTTTC.

The genes are TRBV5-4 and TRBJ2-7, with TRBD2 identical over 10 bases. Trimming took 4 bases from V and 0 from J; bases not matched to a gene: 10. The CDR3 consists of 17 residues. From germline, CDR1 is SGHNT and CDR2 YYREEE (reference sequence). The CDR3 spells CASSRMTGTSASYEQYF. DNA for the CDR3: TGTGCCAGCAGCCGAATGACCGGGACTAGCGCCTCCTACGAGCAGTACTTC.

This clone was picked up a small number of times. The chain carries TRBV28 and TRBJ2-7, with unresolved D. V lost 4 bases and J 1 base, leaving 14 bases between the germline ends. The CDR3 spans 15 residues. CDR1 is MDHEN and CDR2 is SYDVKM in the germline V gene. CDR3: CASSSRRTGSYEQYF. CDR3 in DNA: TGTGCCAGCAGTTCCAGACGGACGGGTTCCTACGAGCAGTACTTC.

Here the CDR3 reads CASSPILAGVDTQYF. In nucleotides, the CDR3 is TGTGCCAGCAGTCCCATCCTAGCGGGAGTCGATACGCAGTATTTT. V usage is TRBV6-4 and J usage is TRBJ2-3; 10 bases line up with TRBD2. Germline V gene data show CDR1 as MRHNA and CDR2 as SNTAGT. The CDR3 runs 15 residues. Trimming took 5 bases from V and 6 from J; bases not matched to a gene: 8.

CDR3 residues: CASSLTGLNTEAFF. The CDR3 DNA is TGTGCCAGCAGCTTGACAGGCTTGAACACTGAAGCTTTCTTT. The chain joins TRBV7-8 to TRBJ1-1, with D maybe TRBD1 (6 bases). Germline assignment: CDR1 SGHVS and CDR2 FQNEAQ. With 3 bases removed from V and 0 bases from J, the gap between germline ends came to 8 bases. This CDR3 has 14 amino acids.

The rearrangement links TRBV11-2 to TRBJ2-7; TRBD1 aligns across 7 bases. V dropped 1 base and J dropped 2; count of bases not matched to a gene: 14. This CDR3 contains 18 residues. Germline values: CDR1 SGHAT, CDR2 FQNNGV. As DNA, the CDR3 is TGTGCCAGCAGCTTAGGGGCAGGGGCAGGGGGTTTCGCCTACGAGCAGTACTTC. Amino acid sequence: CASSLGAGAGGFAYEQYF.

The rearrangement joins TRBV28 to TRBJ1-2; TRBD1 agrees at 11 bases. Germline CDR1 MDHEN, CDR2 SYDVKM. Trimming removed 5 bases from V and 5 bases from J; junction bases left unmatched: 4. This CDR3 contains 14 residues. The CDR3 DNA sequence: TGTGCCAGCAGTAGGGACAGGGGGATGTATGGCTACACCTTC. It codes for CASSRDRGMYGYTF.

There are a few counts of this clone. The chain uses TRBV10-3 and TRBJ2-1; 10 nucleotides match TRBD2. Germline CDR1 is ENHRY and CDR2 is SYGVKD. V was pared by 2 bases and J by 2 bases, with 3 bases of the junction left unmatched. The CDR3 loop spans 16 amino acids. Here the CDR3 reads CAISETGTSAYNEQFF. Written as DNA, the CDR3 is TGTGCCATCAGTGAGACGGGGACTAGCGCCTACAATGAGCAGTTCTTC.

There are a few counts of this clone. The V and J genes are TRBV27 and TRBJ2-4; perhaps TRBD2 as D (5 bases). The CDR3 is 13 amino acids. Looked up from germline, CDR1 is MNHEY and CDR2 is SMNVEV (reference sequence). V was cut by 4 bases and J by 6 bases, with 10 bases left in between. CDR3 sequence: CASSSARGNIQYF. CDR3 nucleotide sequence: TGTGCCAGCAGTTCGGCTCGGGGAAACATTCAGTACTTC.

This rearrangement joins TRBV5-4 to TRBJ2-7, with D possibly called TRBD1 or TRBD2 (5 bases each). Germline V lookup: CDR1 SGHNT, CDR2 YYREEE (reference sequence). The V end lost 1 base, the J end lost 2 bases, and 13 bases lay between the germline ends. CDR3 length equals 15 residues. DNA of the CDR3: TGTGCCAGCAGCTTGTCCCGGGACGCCGCCTACGAGCAGTACTTC. Amino acid sequence: CASSLSRDAAYEQYF. Full variable domain (rest looked up from reference TRBV5-4 and TRBJ2-7): ETGVTQSPTHLIKTRGQQVTLRCSSQSGHNTVSWYQQALGQGPQFIFQYYREEENGRGNFPPRFSGLQFPNYSSELNVNALELDDSALYLCASSLSRDAAYEQYFGPGTRLTVT.

This clone appeared a few times. V is TRBV7-9 and J is TRBJ2-7; no clear D gene. The CDR3 extends over 14 amino acids. Trimming left V 2 bases short and J 0 bases short, with 8 bases between. Germline CDR1 and CDR2: SEHNR and FQNEAQ (reference sequence). The CDR3 coding sequence is TGTGCCAGCAGCTTAACGGTGAGCTCCTACGAGCAGTACTTC. It encodes CASSLTVSSYEQYF.

There are a few counts of this clone. The gene calls are TRBV10-3 and TRBJ1-1, with 11 bases aligning to TRBD1. This CDR3 spans 17 amino acids. Germline CDR1 reads ENHRY; CDR2 reads SYGVKD. Unmatched junction bases numbered 9, after V lost 6 bases and J lost 0 bases. The CDR3 DNA follows: TGTGCCATCAGCGGGACAGGGGGGAATTCCATGAACACTGAAGCTTTCTTT. Translated: CAISGTGGNSMNTEAFF.

This clone showed up just a few times. This rearrangement joins TRBV28 to TRBJ2-5; tentative D call: TRBD2 (5 bases). V gave up 0 bases and J gave up 1 base, with 12 bases separating them. The CDR3 runs to 16 residues. Per germline, CDR1 MDHEN and CDR2 SYDVKM. The DNA of the CDR3 is TGTGCCAGCAGTTTATGGCCGAGCGGAAGCCAAGAGACCCAGTACTTC. Protein product: CASSLWPSGSQETQYF.

The chain has TRBV6-6 and TRBJ2-7, with D perhaps matching TRBD1 (5 bases). V lost 5 bases, J lost 3 bases, and 11 bases lay in between. This CDR3 contains 13 residues. The germline V gene has CDR1 MNHNY and CDR2 SVGAGI (reference sequence). CDR3 amino acids: CASSRGRFYEQYF. Written as DNA, the CDR3 is TGTGCCAGCAGTAGGGGCAGGTTCTACGAGCAGTACTTC.

This clone showed up just a few times. The rearrangement links TRBV6-5 to TRBJ1-2; D unclear. Between the trimmed V and J ends, which lost 0 bases and 4 bases, there was a span of 9 bases. The CDR3 loop spans 14 amino acids. Germline assignment: CDR1 MNHEY and CDR2 SVGAGI. This chain's CDR3 is CASSYSGPAYGYTF. The CDR3 nucleotides are TGTGCCAGCAGTTACTCAGGTCCAGCCTATGGCTACACCTTC.

This clone has only a few counts. This sequence joins TRBV5-4 and TRBJ2-1, with no clear D. Germline CDR1 reads SGHNT; CDR2 reads YYREEE (reference sequence). V was cut by 2 bases and J by 7 bases, with 13 bases left in between. The CDR3 runs to 14 residues. CDR3 protein: CASSFTGPRNEQFF. The CDR3 region has the DNA TGTGCCAGCAGCTTCACGGGCCCGAGGAATGAGCAGTTCTTC.

This chain joins TRBV5-1 and TRBJ2-2, with D perhaps matching TRBD1 (7 bases). This CDR3 region has 18 residues. Between the trimmed V and J ends, which lost 1 base and 3 bases, there was a span of 19 bases. CDR1 and CDR2 from the germline V gene are SGHRS and YFSETQ. CDR3 nucleotides: TGCGCCAGCAGCTTGTTGGCCCTGTCAGGGGGGTACACCGGGGAGCTGTTTTTT. Translating it yields CASSLLALSGGYTGELFF. The full variable domain, with the rest looked up from reference TRBV5-1 and TRBJ2-2, is KAGVTQTPRYLIKTRGQQVTLSCSPISGHRSVSWYQQTPGQGLQFLFEYFSETQRNKGNFPGRFSGRQFSNSRSEMNVSTLELGDSALYLCASSLLALSGGYTGELFFGEGSRLTVL.

In its sample, this clone was seen a few times. The chain joins TRBV6-5 to TRBJ2-5, with TRBD2 matching 8 bases. Unmatched junction bases numbered 10, after V lost 2 bases and J lost 5 bases. Germline CDR1 MNHEY, CDR2 SVGAGI. The CDR3 sequence is 16 residues long. DNA for the CDR3: TGTGCCAGCAGTTACACCGGACTAGCTTTGACGGAGACCCAGTACTTC. It translates to CASSYTGLALTETQYF.

The chain employs TRBV29-1 and TRBJ2-6; D possibly uses TRBD1 or TRBD2 (6 bases each). The ends were cut back, 4 bases at V and 0 bases at J, with 10 bases in the middle. There are 15 residues in the CDR3. Looked up from germline, CDR1 is SQVTM and CDR2 is ANQGSEA. The chain's CDR3 is CSVVQGGSGANVLTF. DNA for the CDR3: TGCAGCGTTGTACAGGGAGGCTCTGGGGCCAACGTCCTGACTTTC.

The chain links TRBV5-1 to TRBJ2-3, with TRBD2 identical over 10 bases. Trimming removed 3 bases from V and 2 bases from J; junction bases left unmatched: 6. This CDR3 comprises 16 residues. CDR1 is SGHRS and CDR2 is YFSETQ in the germline V gene. Here the CDR3 reads CASSYRGLALTDTQYF. CDR3 DNA: TGCGCCAGCAGCTACCGGGGACTAGCGCTCACAGATACGCAGTATTTT.

This chain joins TRBV25-1 and TRBJ2-5, with D possibly matching TRBD1 (6 bases). Per germline, CDR1 MGHDK and CDR2 SYGVNS. The length of the CDR3 is 12 residues. V was pared by 6 bases and J by 3 bases, with 8 bases between. The CDR3 DNA reads as TGTGCCAGCAGACGGACAGAAGAGACCCAGTACTTC. Encoded protein: CASRRTEETQYF.

This clone was detected a few times. The chain couples TRBV7-9 to TRBJ2-1; D ambiguous. The CDR3 runs 15 residues. Germline V gene data show CDR1 as SEHNR and CDR2 as FQNEAQ (reference sequence). V was trimmed by 5 bases and J by 4 bases, leaving 15 bases between them. DNA of the CDR3: TGTGCCAGCAGCCCCGCAGGCCCTGGTTACAATGAGCAGTTCTTC. Translating it yields CASSPAGPGYNEQFF.